The rows below give T cell receptor beta chains drawn from one sample of a study of early T cells in non-severe SARS-CoV-2 infection. TCRdb analysed the 5' RACE reads with MiXCR anew, one entry per CDR3 protein. The sample lists about 48,000 distinct CDR3 sequences; roughly 5.5% were seen once. The sample consisted of whole blood. All receptors come from an adult who was a healthcare worker with PCR-confirmed SARS-CoV-2 infection or an uninfected control (not recorded which). Both conserved end residues are part of each CDR3. The order of the fields is J gene, D gene, clone size, V gene, CDR3 DNA, CDR3 protein. D genes are given only for firm matches. Not all rows give a size; the values are once, few, many and, for expanded clones, a class.

TRBJ2-7 . . TRBV6-2/TRBV6-3 TGTGCCAGCACCCCGGACGAGTACGAGCAGTACTTC CASTPDEYEQYF
TRBJ1-5 . many TRBV9 TGTGCCAGCAGCGTTTCAGGGGCCGATAATCAGCCCCAGCATTTT CASSVSGADNQPQHF
TRBJ2-5 . . TRBV18 TGTGCCAGCTCACCACAATCTAACCAAGAGACCCAGTACTTC CASSPQSNQETQYF
TRBJ2-1 TRBD1 many TRBV3-1 TGTGCCAGCAGCCAGCAGACAGGGGGTGAGCAGTTCTTC CASSQQTGGEQFF
TRBJ2-1 TRBD1 many TRBV2 TGTGCCAGCACTCAGGACAGGGGGCAGGATGAGCAGTTCTTC CASTQDRGQDEQFF
TRBJ2-6 . many TRBV6-5 TGTGCCAGCAGTTACGGAAGAAACTCTGGGGCCAACGTCCTGACTTTC CASSYGRNSGANVLTF
TRBJ2-3 . . TRBV20-1 TGCAGTGCTAGAGATCGGGTAACTAGCACAGATACGCAGTATTTT CSARDRVTSTDTQYF
TRBJ2-3 . . TRBV5-5 TGTGCCAGCAGACCCCGGGCGGCTAGCACAGATACGCAGTATTTT CASRPRAASTDTQYF
TRBJ2-7 . many TRBV18 TGTGCCAGCTCACAGACGTTAGGGGGACCCTACGAGCAGTACTTC CASSQTLGGPYEQYF
TRBJ2-4 . many TRBV7-6 TGTGCCAGCAGCCAACAACAGCCACCAGGGGACATTCAGTACTTC CASSQQQPPGDIQYF
TRBJ1-2 . many TRBV11-2 TGTGCCAGCAGCTCATCCCGGGAGATTGGCTACACCTTC CASSSSREIGYTF
TRBJ2-3 TRBD2 few TRBV5-4 TGTGCCAGCAGCTTGGACCGGGGGGTCACAGATACGCAGTATTTT CASSLDRGVTDTQYF
TRBJ2-3 TRBD2 few TRBV15 TGTGCCACCAGCAAAGGACTAGCGGGGGGTGGGACAGATACGCAGTATTTT CATSKGLAGGGTDTQYF
TRBJ2-3 . many TRBV18 TGTGCCAGCTCACCCGCCACAGATACGCAGTATTTT CASSPATDTQYF
TRBJ2-7 . many TRBV7-8 TGTGCCAGCAGCCTACCCCCGGGCGGTTCCTACGAGCAGTACTTC CASSLPPGGSYEQYF
TRBJ2-3 . many TRBV7-3 TGTGCCAGCAGCCCGCCTAGCACAGATACGCAGTATTTT CASSPPSTDTQYF
TRBJ2-2 TRBD2 many TRBV6-1 TGTGCCAGCATTAAAGGGGCACTAGCGGGAGGTGCCGGGGAGCTGTTTTTT CASIKGALAGGAGELFF
TRBJ2-1 . few TRBV28 TGTGCCAGCAGTTTATTGAAGGGGTCCTACAATGAGCAGTTCTTC CASSLLKGSYNEQFF
TRBJ2-5 . . TRBV18 TGTGCCAGCTCACCACCTGCGATCCAAGAGACCCAGTACTTC CASSPPAIQETQYF
TRBJ2-7 TRBD1 many TRBV5-1 TGCGCCAGCAGCTCAGACAGGGGGACCTACGAGCAGTACTTC CASSSDRGTYEQYF
TRBJ2-3 . many TRBV20-1 TGCAGTGCTAGAGTGGGTACAGATACGCAGTATTTT CSARVGTDTQYF
TRBJ2-2 . many TRBV19 TGTGCCAGCCACAAAGGGACATTTAACACCGGGGAGCTGTTTTTT CASHKGTFNTGELFF
TRBJ2-5 . many TRBV20-1 TGCAGTGCTAGAGTCACCGTGGGGGAGACCCAGTACTTC CSARVTVGETQYF
TRBJ1-5 TRBD1 many TRBV12-3/TRBV12-4 TGTGCCAGCAGTTTCTTCGTTGGACAGGGGGGCAATCAGCCCCAGCATTTT CASSFFVGQGGNQPQHF
TRBJ1-1 . many TRBV18 TGTGCCAGCTCACCACCGACCGGGGGGCCTGAAGCTTTCTTT CASSPPTGGPEAFF
TRBJ1-2 . many TRBV20-1 TGCAGTGCTAGGAGGGAGGGGTCGAACTATGGCTACACCTTC CSARREGSNYGYTF
TRBJ2-3 . many TRBV6-2/TRBV6-3 TGTGCCAGCAGCTTCCACCCAGATACGCAGTATTTT CASSFHPDTQYF
TRBJ2-1 . . TRBV7-6 TGTGCCAGCACCCAACCCGGGCTGCGCTCCTACAATGAGCAGTTCTTC CASTQPGLRSYNEQFF
TRBJ1-1 . many TRBV12-3/TRBV12-4 TGTGCCAGCAGTTTCATTAAGGGCCCAATGAACACTGAAGCTTTCTTT CASSFIKGPMNTEAFF
TRBJ2-7 . . TRBV29-1 TGCAGCGTGGTTCTGGGGAACCACGAGCAGTACTTC CSVVLGNHEQYF
TRBJ1-1 . . TRBV6-4 TGTGCCAGCAGTGAAAGACAGAACACTGAAGCTTTCTTT CASSERQNTEAFF
TRBJ2-2 TRBD2 many TRBV30 TGTGCCTGGCGGCTAGCGGGAGCGGCCGGGGAGCTGTTTTTT CAWRLAGAAGELFF
TRBJ1-5 . many TRBV6-5 TGTGCCAGCCACCTCCCGGACCGGCCCCAGCATTTT CASHLPDRPQHF
TRBJ1-1 . many TRBV7-2 TGTGCCAGCAACGGGCAGGTGGGTGGGTGGACTGAAGCTTTCTTT CASNGQVGGWTEAFF
TRBJ2-3 TRBD1 few TRBV29-1 TGCAGCGTTGAAGTCGGGACAGCAGATACGCAGTATTTT CSVEVGTADTQYF
TRBJ1-1 . many TRBV29-1 TGCAGCGTTGATCATCAGGGATCAGCTTTCTTT CSVDHQGSAFF
TRBJ2-3 . many TRBV6-4 TGTGCCAGCAGTGCAGCCAACGGGGCAGATACGCAGTATTTT CASSAANGADTQYF
TRBJ2-1 TRBD2 many TRBV12-3/TRBV12-4 TGTGCCAGCAGTCCTTGGACTAGCGACTACAATGAGCAGTTCTTC CASSPWTSDYNEQFF
TRBJ2-1 TRBD2 many TRBV3-1 TGTGCCAGCAGGAAGGGACTAGCGAGTTGGGGTGTTGACAATGAGCAGTTCTTC CASRKGLASWGVDNEQFF
TRBJ2-1 TRBD2 many TRBV2 TGTGCCAGCAGTTCTAGGGGAGGTAGCGGGAGGGAGCAGTTCTTC CASSSRGGSGREQFF
TRBJ1-1 . many TRBV29-1 TGCAGCGTTGATAAGGCAGTGAACACTGAAGCTTTCTTT CSVDKAVNTEAFF
TRBJ2-6 . . TRBV12-3/TRBV12-4 TGTGCCAGTAGGGGCTCTGGGGCCAACGTCCTGACTTTC CASRGSGANVLTF
TRBJ2-2 . few TRBV5-4 TGTGCCAGCAGCTCACAAGCGGAAAACACCGGGGAGCTGTTTTTT CASSSQAENTGELFF
TRBJ2-7 TRBD2 many TRBV5-1 TGCGCCAGCAGCTTGGTGCCTAGCGGGGGGCACTCACAGAACGAGCAGTACTTC CASSLVPSGGHSQNEQYF
TRBJ1-1 . medium-sized TRBV12-3/TRBV12-4 TGTGCCAGCAGTCTCTCGAACACTGAAGCTTTCTTT CASSLSNTEAFF
TRBJ1-4 TRBD1 few TRBV13 TGTGCCAGCAGCCCGACCAGGACAGGGTATAATGAAAAACTGTTTTTT CASSPTRTGYNEKLFF
TRBJ2-1 TRBD2 many TRBV4-3 TGCGCCAGCAGCCCCGTAAGGCTAGCGGGGGGCTCTGGCAATGAGCAGTTCTTC CASSPVRLAGGSGNEQFF
TRBJ1-5 . . TRBV28 TGTGCCAGCAGTGGTACGGGGAATCAGCCCCAGCATTTT CASSGTGNQPQHF
TRBJ2-4 TRBD2 many TRBV20-1 TGCAGTGCCCCTCCACGGGGGGGGATCAAAAACATTCAGTACTTC CSAPPRGGIKNIQYF
TRBJ1-2 . many TRBV5-1 TGCGCCAGCAGCTTGTTTACTTCGGGGGGAGATGGCTACACCTTC CASSLFTSGGDGYTF
TRBJ2-1 TRBD2 few TRBV30 TGTGCCTGGAGTGCCACTAGCGGGGGGGCGAATGAGCAGTTCTTC CAWSATSGGANEQFF